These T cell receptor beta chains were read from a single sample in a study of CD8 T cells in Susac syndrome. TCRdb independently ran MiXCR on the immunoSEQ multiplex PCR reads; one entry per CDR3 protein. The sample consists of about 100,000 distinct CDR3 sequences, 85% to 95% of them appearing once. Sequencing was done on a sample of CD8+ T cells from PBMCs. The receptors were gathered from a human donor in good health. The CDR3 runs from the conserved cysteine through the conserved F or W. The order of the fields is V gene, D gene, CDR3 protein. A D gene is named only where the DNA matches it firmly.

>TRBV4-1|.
CASSPRQAANYYEQYF
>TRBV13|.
CASSLDQGSNTEAFF
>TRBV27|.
CASSPGGLPGDEQFF
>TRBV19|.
CASSIGQIQETQYF
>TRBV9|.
CASSVESSSYEQYF
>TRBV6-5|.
CASSYFDEQYF
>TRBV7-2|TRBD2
CASNSQRGGLPDTQYF
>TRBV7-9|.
CASSPIGGPYEQYF
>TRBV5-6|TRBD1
CASSSQGQPQHF
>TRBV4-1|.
CASSQVSRGISNQPQHF
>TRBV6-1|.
CASLFYRASYNSPLHF
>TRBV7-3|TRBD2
CASSLTSGGAPDTQYF
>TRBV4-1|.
CASSQPGRAEAFF
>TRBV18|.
CASSLIQETQYF
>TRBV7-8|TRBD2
CASSVAGGGDTQYF
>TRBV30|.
CAWSVPGEAFF
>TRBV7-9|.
CASSLTLLASTDTQYF
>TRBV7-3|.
CASSLLAVVTDTQYF
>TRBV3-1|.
CASSQDVSGETQYF
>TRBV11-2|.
CASSSSGPSDIQYF
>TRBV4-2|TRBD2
CASSPGLAEITGELFF
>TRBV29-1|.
CSVEGAIGTLVETQYF
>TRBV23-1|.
CASSHVSHSNQPQHF
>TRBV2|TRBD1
CARGQTNTEAFF
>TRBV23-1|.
CASSQEEGPGNQPQHF
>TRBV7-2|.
CASSLVGTGRTYEQYF
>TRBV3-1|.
CASSQGRGRTEAFF
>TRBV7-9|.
CASSLRTAGNTIYF
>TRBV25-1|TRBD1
CASGRLPGQAPSGANVLTF
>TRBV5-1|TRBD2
CASSPGLAGAIGEQYF
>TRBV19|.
CASSMIRGYEQYF
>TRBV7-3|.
CASSAGPPLADTQYF
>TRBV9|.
CASSVLPGHSYEQYF
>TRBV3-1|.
CASSQVEGNEQFF
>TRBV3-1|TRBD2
CASSPLGAGGPSYEQYF
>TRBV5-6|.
CASSLPGSYYGYTF